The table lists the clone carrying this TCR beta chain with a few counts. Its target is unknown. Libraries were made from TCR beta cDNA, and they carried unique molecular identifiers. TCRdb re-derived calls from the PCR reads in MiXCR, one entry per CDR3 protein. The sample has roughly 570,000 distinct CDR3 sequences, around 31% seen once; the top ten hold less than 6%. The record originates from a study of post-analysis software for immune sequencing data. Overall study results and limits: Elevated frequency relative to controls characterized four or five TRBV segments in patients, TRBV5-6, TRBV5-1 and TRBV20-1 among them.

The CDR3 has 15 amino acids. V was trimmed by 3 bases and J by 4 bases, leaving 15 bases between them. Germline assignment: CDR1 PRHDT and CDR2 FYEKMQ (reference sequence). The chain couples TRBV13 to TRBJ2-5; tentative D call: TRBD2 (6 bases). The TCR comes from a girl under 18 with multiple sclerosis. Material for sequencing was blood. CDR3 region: CASSFSRDSPETQYF. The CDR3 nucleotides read TGTGCCAGCAGCTTCTCTCGGGACTCCCCAGAGACCCAGTACTTC.